The next 29 T cell receptor beta chains were all read from a single sample in a study of response to subunit inactivated influenza vaccine. TCRdb reprocessed the RT-PCR reads via MiXCR and lists one record per CDR3 protein. This table holds hundreds of thousands of distinct CDR3 sequences, roughly 10% found once. The same specimen was also included in a second study, on T cells expressing NK-cell markers. From that study: Scientists made TCR beta cDNA using 5'RACE template switching with UMIs.

Sequenced here: PBMCs from blood, sampled on the day of vaccination. These receptor sequences come from a man aged 45 to 65 who received an inactivated influenza vaccine.

This clonotype was picked up a small number of times. The V and J genes are TRBV15 and TRBJ2-2, with TRBD2 identical over 10 bases. V trimming: 1 base; J trimming: 0 bases; junction bases outside the gene matches: 5. CDR1 and CDR2 (germline): LNHNV, YYDKDF (reference sequence). The CDR3 extends over 18 amino acids. CDR3: CATSRAYLAGANTGELFF. CDR3 DNA: TGTGCCACCAGCAGAGCCTATCTAGCGGGGGCGAACACCGGGGAGCTGTTTTTT.

This clonotype has a handful of counts. The chain recombines TRBV2 with TRBJ1-5, with D possibly being TRBD1 (5 bases). The germline gives CDR1 SNHLY, CDR2 FYNNEI. This CDR3 is built from 15 residues. V lost 0 bases and J 3 bases, leaving 9 bases between the germline ends. The CDR3 bases are TGTGCCAGCAGTGAAGCCAGGGTGGTCAATCAGCCCCAGCATTTT. Amino acids: CASSEARVVNQPQHF.

The J gene is TRBJ2-7, the V gene TRBV6-1; D possibly corresponds to TRBD2 (7 bases). V lost 6 bases to trimming and J lost 6 bases, with 30 bases between them. This CDR3 is 18 amino acids long. From germline, CDR1 is MNHNS and CDR2 SASEGT. This chain's CDR3 is CASRDNGLGGGGFGEQYF. In nucleotides, the CDR3 is TGTGCCAGCAGGGATAACGGGTTGGGGGGAGGGGGGTTCGGCGAGCAGTACTTC.

The table lists this clonotype with a few counts. CDR3 bases: TGTGCCAGCAGCTATGAAACGAGCACAGATACGCAGTATTTT. It codes for CASSYETSTDTQYF. V is TRBV7-9 and J is TRBJ2-3; D uncertain. Trimming pared 4 bases from V and 0 bases from J, leaving 8 bases between. There are 14 residues in the CDR3. Looked up from germline, CDR1 is SEHNR and CDR2 is FQNEAQ (reference sequence).

This clonotype has only a few counts. V gene TRBV20-1 combines with J gene TRBJ2-4, with a weak D call TRBD2 (5 bases). Trimming cost V 3 bases and J 0 bases, with 12 bases left between them. Germline assignment: CDR1 DFQATT and CDR2 SNEGSKA (reference sequence). This CDR3 comprises 15 residues. CDR3 DNA: TGCAGTGCTAGGGTCCCGGGGTCAGCCAAAAACATTCAGTACTTC. Translating it yields CSARVPGSAKNIQYF.

The rearrangement links TRBV7-2 to TRBJ2-7; 9 bases map to TRBD2. The trim removed 5 bases at V and 3 bases at J, leaving 8 bases unmatched. From germline, CDR1 is SGHTA and CDR2 FQGNSA. CDR3 length: 15 amino acids. The CDR3 sequence: CASSQAAGGNYEQYF. Here the CDR3 DNA reads TGTGCCAGCAGCCAAGCAGCGGGGGGCAACTACGAGCAGTACTTC.

This chain joins TRBV10-3 and TRBJ2-1; 8 bases are a match to TRBD2. The CDR3 runs to 12 residues. With V trimmed by 10 bases and J by 6 bases, 5 bases remained unmatched. Germline lookup yields CDR1 ENHRY and CDR2 SYGVKD. The CDR3 DNA follows: TGTGCCACCCAAGGGACTAGCAATGAGCAGTTCTTC. Translating gives CATQGTSNEQFF.

The chain links TRBV12-3 or TRBV12-4 to TRBJ1-2; D is uncertain. CDR3 length: 13 amino acids. V was clipped by 4 bases and J by 2 bases, with 8 bases between them. The CDR3 nucleotides are TGTGCCAGCAGTTCTGTCCTAAACTATGGCTACACCTTC. Amino acids: CASSSVLNYGYTF.

This clonotype was seen only a few times. This chain joins TRBV18 and TRBJ2-4, with D unresolved. The CDR3 loop spans 14 amino acids. V lost 3 bases and J lost 8, with 14 bases in between. Germline-derived CDR1 and CDR2 are KGHSH and LQKENI. The DNA of the CDR3 is TGTGCCAGCTCACCGACGGGTCTCAAGGACATTCAGTACTTC. This sequence encodes CASSPTGLKDIQYF. Full variable domain (remainder filled in from reference TRBV18 and TRBJ2-4): NAGVMQNPRHLVRRRGQEARLRCSPMKGHSHVYWYRQLPEEGLKFMVYLQKENIIDESGMPKERFSAEFPKEGPSILRIQQVVRGDSAAYFCASSPTGLKDIQYFGAGTRLSVL.

The chain uses TRBV6-2 or TRBV6-3 and TRBJ2-3; 12 bases fit TRBD2. The CDR3 contains 17 residues. After removal of 0 bases from V and 4 bases from J, the junction contained 5 bases not matched to a gene. The germline gives CDR1 MNHEY, CDR2 SVGEGT. CDR3 residues: CASSYSLTSGGADTQYF. DNA of the CDR3: TGTGCCAGCAGTTACTCCCTGACTAGCGGGGGCGCAGATACGCAGTATTTT.

This clonotype appeared a few times. The J gene is TRBJ2-1, the V gene TRBV6-2 or TRBV6-3; tentative D call: TRBD2 (5 bases). With 7 bases removed from V and 8 bases from J, the gap between germline ends came to 15 bases. This CDR3 is 13 amino acids long. Germline V CDR1 and CDR2: MNHEY, SVGEGT. CDR3 residues: CASTRRGLDEQFF. The CDR3 nucleotides are TGTGCCAGCACGAGACGGGGTCTCGATGAGCAGTTCTTC.

In its sample, this clonotype was seen many times. The chain combines TRBV6-6 with TRBJ2-3; the D is unclear. This CDR3 is 13 amino acids long. Trimming removed 4 bases at V and 2 bases at J, with 7 bases between. Germline V lookup: CDR1 MNHNY, CDR2 SVGAGI (reference sequence). CDR3: CASSFRYTDTQYF. The CDR3 DNA reads TGTGCCAGCAGTTTCCGTTACACAGATACGCAGTATTTT.

The chain carries TRBV29-1 and TRBJ2-1, with 10 bases identical to TRBD1. CDR3 length: 13 residues. In germline, CDR1 is SQVTM, CDR2 ANQGSEA. V shed 6 bases and J 8 bases; nucleotides not matched to a gene: 7. The CDR3 is CSVFRTGGDEQFF. The CDR3, as DNA: TGCAGCGTCTTTAGGACAGGGGGTGATGAGCAGTTCTTC.

A few counts support this clonotype. The V and J genes are TRBV12-3 or TRBV12-4 and TRBJ2-3; tentatively, D is TRBD1 or TRBD2 (6 bases each). Trimming stripped 1 base from V and 2 bases from J, with 10 bases between. There are 15 residues in the CDR3. In nucleotides, the CDR3 is TGTGCCAGCAGTTTAGGGGGGGCGATCACAGATACGCAGTATTTT. Its protein product is CASSLGGAITDTQYF.

This clonotype was seen at least ten times. V is TRBV20-1 and J is TRBJ2-1; D is uncertain. The CDR3 contains 15 residues. Germline-derived CDR1 and CDR2 are DFQATT and SNEGSKA (reference sequence). Trimming pared 0 bases from V and 0 bases from J, leaving 9 bases between. The CDR3 loop is CSARDFRDSYNEQFF. CDR3 DNA sequence: TGCAGTGCTAGAGATTTCCGCGACTCCTACAATGAGCAGTTCTTC.

This clonotype appeared a few times. The rearrangement uses TRBV20-1 and TRBJ2-1; unclear D gene. The ends were cut back, 6 bases at V and 4 bases at J, with 19 bases in the middle. The length of the CDR3 is 15 residues. CDR1 and CDR2 from the germline V gene are DFQATT and SNEGSKA (reference sequence). This CDR3 reads CSAERPTTGYNEQFF. The CDR3 DNA follows: TGCAGTGCAGAACGACCTACCACGGGTTACAATGAGCAGTTCTTC.

CDR3 sequence reads: CAIKGDGNQPQHF. CDR3 coding DNA: TGTGCCATCAAGGGGGATGGCAATCAGCCCCAGCATTTT. V and J are TRBV10-3 and TRBJ1-5, with D perhaps matching TRBD1 (6 bases). Germline V gene sequence: CDR1 ENHRY, CDR2 SYGVKD. CDR3 length equals 13 residues. V gave up 7 bases and J gave up 2 bases, with 9 bases separating them.

This clonotype was seen a handful of times. This sequence joins TRBV3-1 and TRBJ2-2, with a weak D call TRBD1 (6 bases). The CDR3 totals 16 residues. V was shortened by 6 bases and J by 6 bases, with 20 bases between the two germline ends. Germline V gene data show CDR1 as LGHDT and CDR2 as YNNKEL (reference sequence). DNA for the CDR3: TGTGCCAGCAGTCACGGCGCAGGGGCAATAGCCGGGGAGCTGTTTTTT. Translating gives CASSHGAGAIAGELFF.

The chain combines TRBV29-1 with TRBJ2-4; TRBD1 agrees at 11 bases. V lost 4 bases and J lost 5; bases outside the gene matches: 16. Germline CDR1 SQVTM, CDR2 ANQGSEA. This CDR3 region has 18 residues. CDR3 in amino acids: CSVVGVLGTGGVENIQYF. CDR3 bases: TGCAGCGTTGTTGGTGTATTGGGGACAGGGGGGGTGGAAAACATTCAGTACTTC.

The chain employs TRBV5-1 and TRBJ1-2; a weak D match, TRBD1 (5 bases). The V gene lost 5 bases and the J gene lost 2 bases, with 7 bases spanning the gap. Germline V gene sequence: CDR1 SGHRS, CDR2 YFSETQ. This CDR3 is built from 12 residues. The CDR3 bases are TGCGCCAGCAGGGAGGGGAACTATGGCTACACCTTC. This gives the protein CASREGNYGYTF. The full variable domain, in which reference TRBV5-1 and TRBJ1-2 provide the parts outside the CDR3, is KAGVTQTPRYLIKTRGQQVTLSCSPISGHRSVSWYQQTPGQGLQFLFEYFSETQRNKGNFPGRFSGRQFSNSRSEMNVSTLELGDSALYLCASREGNYGYTFGSGTRLTVV.

The table lists this clonotype with many counts. The rearrangement links TRBV18 to TRBJ2-5; TRBD1 aligns across 11 bases. The CDR3 runs 15 residues. The ends lost 3 bases at V and 5 bases at J; junction bases unmatched: 5. Germline V gives CDR1 KGHSH, CDR2 LQKENI. In DNA, the CDR3 is TGTGCCAGCTCACCCGGGACAGGGGGGTACGAGACCCAGTACTTC. Translated: CASSPGTGGYETQYF.

The chain's CDR3 is CASSSAGGYGYTF. The CDR3 DNA is TGCGCCAGCAGCTCGGCGGGGGGCTATGGCTACACCTTC. V gene TRBV5-1 combines with J gene TRBJ1-2, with a tentative D call TRBD1 (5 bases). Germline-derived CDR1 and CDR2 are SGHRS and YFSETQ. V was clipped by 3 bases and J by 4 bases, with 10 bases between them. The CDR3 consists of 13 residues.

This chain uses TRBV6-1 with TRBJ2-1, with no clear D. V was pared by 6 bases and J by 10 bases, with 25 bases between. This CDR3 spans 16 amino acids. The germline CDR1 and CDR2 sequences are MNHNS and SASEGT. This CDR3 reads CASSINTQLVVGEQFF. CDR3 coding DNA: TGTGCCAGCAGCATCAACACCCAACTTGTCGTCGGAGAGCAGTTCTTC.

The rearrangement uses TRBV4-2 and TRBJ2-7, with 10 bases lining up with TRBD2. The germline V gene has CDR1 LGHNA and CDR2 YNFKEQ. The CDR3 consists of 16 residues. J gave up 0 bases and V 1 base, and 3 bases lay outside the gene matches. The CDR3 sequence: CASSQGSSGSSYEQYF. DNA of the CDR3: TGTGCCAGCAGCCAAGGATCTAGCGGGAGCTCCTACGAGCAGTACTTC.

This clonotype was seen more than once but under ten times. The chain joins TRBV21-1 to TRBJ2-2; the table's D call of TRBD1 was not tested on the DNA. TRBV21-1 is described as a pseudogene. This CDR3 contains 16 residues. CDR3 DNA: TGTGCCAGCAGCGCAAGAAAGGGACAGAACACCGGGGAGCTGTTTTTT. It encodes CASSARKGQNTGELFF.

The V and J genes are TRBV7-9 and TRBJ2-4; tentatively, D is TRBD2 (5 bases). Germline lookup yields CDR1 SEHNR and CDR2 FQNEAQ (reference sequence). The CDR3 is made up of 13 amino acids. Trimming took off 1 base at V and 7 bases at J, with 8 bases between the two ends. CDR3 sequence (DNA): TGTGCCAGCAGCTTAGAGGCGGGCAACATTCAGTACTTC. Its protein is CASSLEAGNIQYF.

This clonotype appeared a few times. The chain has TRBV29-1 and TRBJ2-5, with TRBD1 matching 7 bases. Germline CDR1 reads SQVTM; CDR2 reads ANQGSEA. The CDR3 length is 14 residues. J lost 5 bases, V lost 4 bases, and 10 bases had no gene match. The CDR3 sequence: CSVAVGGRRETQYF. The CDR3 DNA sequence: TGCAGCGTTGCGGTAGGGGGCAGAAGGGAGACCCAGTACTTC.

This clonotype was counted many times. This rearrangement joins TRBV7-8 to TRBJ2-2; 7 positions match TRBD1. This CDR3 spans 15 amino acids. The germline CDR1 and CDR2 sequences are SGHVS and FQNEAQ. V gave up 4 bases and J gave up 2 bases; unmatched junction bases: 4. This chain's CDR3 is CASSYRGFNTGELFF. CDR3 sequence (DNA): TGTGCCAGCAGCTACAGGGGTTTCAACACCGGGGAGCTGTTTTTT.

This clonotype was seen a handful of times. J is TRBJ2-6 and V is TRBV4-2; D is possibly TRBD2 (6 bases). CDR3 length equals 16 residues. Germline V gives CDR1 LGHNA, CDR2 YNFKEQ. Trimming stripped 1 base from V and 0 bases from J, with 7 bases between. The CDR3, as DNA: TGTGCCAGCAGCCAAGTGACTAGCTCTGGGGCCAACGTCCTGACTTTC. Amino acids: CASSQVTSSGANVLTF.